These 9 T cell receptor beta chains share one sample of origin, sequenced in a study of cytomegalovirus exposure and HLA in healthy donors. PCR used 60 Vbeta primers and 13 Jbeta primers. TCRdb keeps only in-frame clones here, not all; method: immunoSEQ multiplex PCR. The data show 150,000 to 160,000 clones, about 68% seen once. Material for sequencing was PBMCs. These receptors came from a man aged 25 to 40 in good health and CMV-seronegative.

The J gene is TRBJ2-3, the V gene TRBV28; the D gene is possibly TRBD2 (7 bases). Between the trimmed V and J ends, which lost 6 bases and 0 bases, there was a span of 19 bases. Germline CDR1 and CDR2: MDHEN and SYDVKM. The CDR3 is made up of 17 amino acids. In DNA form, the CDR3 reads TGTGCCAGCAGACACCTTAGGGGGGGGGTTAGCACAGATACGCAGTATTTT. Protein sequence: CASRHLRGGVSTDTQYF.

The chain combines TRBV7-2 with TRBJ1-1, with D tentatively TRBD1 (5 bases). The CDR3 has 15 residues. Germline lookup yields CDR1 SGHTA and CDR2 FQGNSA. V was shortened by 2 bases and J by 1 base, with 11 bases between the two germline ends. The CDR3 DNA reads TGTGCCAGCAGCTTATCGGGCAGGGCGAACACTGAAGCTTTCTTT. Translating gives CASSLSGRANTEAFF.

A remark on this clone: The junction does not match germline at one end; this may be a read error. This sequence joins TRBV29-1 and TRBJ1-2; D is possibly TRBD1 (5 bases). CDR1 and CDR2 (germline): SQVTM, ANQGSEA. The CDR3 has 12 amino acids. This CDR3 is CSVKGREGGYPF. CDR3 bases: TGCAGCGTTAAGGGCAGGGAAGGTGGCTACCCCTTC.

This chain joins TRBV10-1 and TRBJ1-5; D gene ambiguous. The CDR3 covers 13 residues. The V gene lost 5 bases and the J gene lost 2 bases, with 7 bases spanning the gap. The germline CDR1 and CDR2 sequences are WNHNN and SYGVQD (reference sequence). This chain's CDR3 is CASSRAGNQPQHF. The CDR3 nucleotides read TGCGCCAGCAGTCGAGCCGGCAATCAGCCCCAGCATTTT.

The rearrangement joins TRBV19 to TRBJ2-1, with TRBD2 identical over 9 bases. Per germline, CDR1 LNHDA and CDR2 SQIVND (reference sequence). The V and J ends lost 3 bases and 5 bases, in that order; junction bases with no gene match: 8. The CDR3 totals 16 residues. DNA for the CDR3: TGTGCCAGTAGTATCCGTCGGCGGGGGGGACACAATGAGCAGTTCTTC. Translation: CASSIRRRGGHNEQFF.

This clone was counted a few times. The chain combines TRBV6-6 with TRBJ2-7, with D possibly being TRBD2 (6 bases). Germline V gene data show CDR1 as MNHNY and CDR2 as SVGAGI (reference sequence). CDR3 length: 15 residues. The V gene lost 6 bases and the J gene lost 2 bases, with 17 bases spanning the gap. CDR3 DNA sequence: TGTGCCAGCAGCCCATCGTCCGGGGGTGCCTACGAGCAGTACTTC. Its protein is CASSPSSGGAYEQYF.

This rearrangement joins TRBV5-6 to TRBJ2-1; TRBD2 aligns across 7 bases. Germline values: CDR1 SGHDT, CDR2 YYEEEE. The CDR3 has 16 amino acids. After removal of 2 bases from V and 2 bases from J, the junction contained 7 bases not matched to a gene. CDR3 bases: TGTGCCAGCAGCTTCCCAGCGGGGTTTACCTACAATGAGCAGTTCTTC. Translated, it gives CASSFPAGFTYNEQFF.

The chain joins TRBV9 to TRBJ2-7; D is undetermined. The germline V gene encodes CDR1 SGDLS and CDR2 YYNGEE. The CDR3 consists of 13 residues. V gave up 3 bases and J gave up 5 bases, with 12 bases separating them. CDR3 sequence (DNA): TGTGCCAGCAGCGGTTATATTCGCGACGAGCAGTACTTC. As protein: CASSGYIRDEQYF.

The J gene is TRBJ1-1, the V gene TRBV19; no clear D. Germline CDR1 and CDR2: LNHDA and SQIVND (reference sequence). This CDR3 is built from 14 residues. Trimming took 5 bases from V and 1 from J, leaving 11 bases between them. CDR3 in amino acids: CASSYGRGNTEAFF. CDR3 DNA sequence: TGTGCCAGTAGTTACGGACGGGGGAACACTGAAGCTTTCTTT.